A single sample is the source of the 3 T cell receptor beta chains below, sequenced in a study of cytomegalovirus exposure and HLA in healthy donors. PCR amplification relied on 60 Vbeta primers (plus 13 Jbeta primers). The assay was immunoSEQ multiplex PCR, and TCRdb's table has in-frame clones only and misses some. Of about 200,000 clones in the sample, less than 85% are singletons; the top ten hold less than 2%. The sample consisted of PBMCs. All receptors come from a girl aged 5-17 years in good health and CMV-seropositive.

This rearrangement joins TRBV6-5 to TRBJ1-5; 8 nucleotides align to TRBD1. This CDR3 is built from 12 residues. Unmatched junction bases numbered 1, after V lost 5 bases and J lost 7 bases. Germline CDR1 and CDR2: MNHEY and SVGAGI. The CDR3 region has the DNA TGTGCCAGCAGTGGACAGGGCCAGCCCCAGCATTTT. Translated, it gives CASSGQGQPQHF.

The chain links TRBV5-5 to TRBJ2-2, with D possibly TRBD2 on 5 matching bases. Germline CDR1 and CDR2: SGHKS and YYEKEE (reference sequence). There are 14 residues in the CDR3. The germline V and J ends were trimmed by 0 bases and 5 bases, with 8 bases remaining between them. The CDR3 DNA sequence: TGTGCCAGCAGCTTGGCCATAGCGACCGGGGAGCTGTTTTTT. This gives the protein CASSLAIATGELFF.

This clone was observed a few times. The chain recombines TRBV5-5 with TRBJ2-7; D is unresolved. Germline-derived CDR1 and CDR2 are SGHKS and YYEKEE (reference sequence). The CDR3 is 15 residues long. The V end was cut by 0 bases, the J end by 2 bases, with 12 bases between. The CDR3 nucleotides read TGTGCCAGCAGCTTGGTTTCCCAGGCCGCCTACGAGCAGTACTTC. Translated: CASSLVSQAAYEQYF.